Below, 25 T cell receptor delta chains from the same sample are listed, as sequenced in a study of gamma-delta T cells after stem cell transplantation (dated by TCRdb to the mid-2010s). Library preparation employed RT-PCR. Sequencing used an Illumina MiSeq. Clonotypes were called again by TCRdb from the public reads via CATT, and duplicate nucleotide sequences were then merged into one entry. Within this sample are around 16,000 delta-chain clones, with 9% to 9.5% of them counted one time only. Of the sample, about 60% falls within the top ten clones. Sequenced sample: gamma-delta T cells. Every receptor here comes from a human donor. It is not recorded whose cells these are; they may come from a transplant donor.

This clone was found a few times. A much more abundant neighbour one base away suggests this may be a read error. The limits of the CDR3 on the DNA are not certain, so only TCRdb's listed CDR3 is given. The sample has other DNA sequences that encode this CDR3 too. The genes are TRDV3 and TRDJ1; no DNA check was done on the table's D call, TRDD3. Germline V gene data show CDR1 as TVYSNPD and CDR2 as GDNSRS (reference sequence). Ends included, the CDR3 has 19 residues. The CDR3 here is CAFRVLGQRYWGTGNKLIF.

Remarks on this clone: A much larger clonotype is one base distant, so this may be a read error. The chain joins TRDV2 to TRDJ1; 7 bases align to TRDD3. The V gene end was trimmed by 2 bases and the J gene end by 5 bases; junction bases not matched to a gene: 4. The CDR3 runs to 13 residues. Germline V gives CDR1 GEAIGNYY, CDR2 EKD. In DNA, the CDR3 is TGTGCCTGTGACAGCGTACTGGGGGATAAACTCATCTTT. Translating it yields CACDSVLGDKLIF.

Concerning this clone: A far larger clone is just one base off, so this is likely a read error. Other DNA sequences in the sample encode the same CDR3. V gene TRDV2 combines with J gene TRDJ1, with 10 bases matching TRDD3. With V trimmed by 2 bases and J by 2 bases, 16 bases remained unmatched. CDR1 and CDR2 from the germline V gene are GEAIGNYY and EKD. CDR3 length: 19 residues. The CDR3: CACDKIYILGDSVTDKLIF. The CDR3, as DNA: TGTGCCTGTGACAAGATCTACATACTGGGGGATTCGGTTACCGATAAACTCATCTTT.

Only a few counts were recorded for this clone. The TCRdb record carries a much larger clone's protein, which differs from this DNA's translation at residue 10; a read error is the likely cause, and the protein listed here is the DNA translation. The V gene is TRDV2, the J gene TRDJ1; D perhaps matches TRDD3 (5 bases). This CDR3 comprises 19 residues. With 0 bases removed from V and 0 bases from J, the gap between germline ends came to 22 bases. Per the germline V gene, CDR1 is GEAIGNYY and CDR2 is EKD. This chain's CDR3 is CACDTGTTTEGLYTDKLIF. The DNA for the CDR3 is TGTGCCTGTGACACCGGTACTACTACTGAGGGATTGTACACCGATAAACTCATCTTT.

In this sample, this clone turned up a few times. A read error is likely here: a far larger clone is one base away. Additional DNA sequences in this sample encode the identical CDR3. The rearrangement uses TRDV1 and TRDJ1; 11 bases are a match to TRDD3. The germline V gene encodes CDR1 TSWWSYY and CDR2 QGS. This CDR3 has 19 amino acids. CDR3 amino acids: CALGVTTFLLELGDIGLIF. The CDR3 DNA reads TGTGCCCTTGGGGTCACCACCTTCCTACTCGAACTGGGGGATATAGGTCTCATCTTT.

This clone was observed a handful of times. A read error likely explains why the TCRdb protein, taken from a much larger clone, differs from this DNA's translation at residue 15; the protein shown is translated from the DNA. V is TRDV2 and J is TRDJ1; 13 bases agree with TRDD3. Germline loops: CDR1 GEAIGNYY, CDR2 EKD. The CDR3 spans 19 residues. The CDR3 protein is CACEPVLGDTRRYTNKLIF. CDR3 DNA: TGTGCCTGTGAACCTGTACTGGGGGATACGCGGAGGTACACCAATAAACTCATCTTT.

This clone was seen many times. TCRdb assigns this DNA the protein of a much larger clone, which departs from its translation at residue 6; this likely reflects a read error, and the protein shown comes from translating the DNA. The V call is TRDV2, the J call TRDJ1, with a tentative D call TRDD3 (5 bases). V lost 3 bases and J lost 1, with 14 bases in between. Germline V gives CDR1 GEAIGNYY, CDR2 EKD. The CDR3 runs 15 residues. In nucleotides, the CDR3 is TGTGCCTGTGACCTACGGGGGCAATCCACCGATAAACTCATCTTT. This encodes CACDLRGQSTDKLIF.

About this clone itself: The protein recorded in TCRdb matches a much larger clone and deviates from this DNA's translation at residue 16, suggesting a read error; the protein here is obtained by translating the DNA. V is TRDV1 and J is TRDJ1; TRDD3 matches at 8 bases. Unmatched junction bases numbered 25, after V lost 3 bases and J lost 1 base. This CDR3 comprises 22 residues. Per the germline V gene, CDR1 is TSWWSYY and CDR2 is QGS. CDR3 DNA sequence: TGTGCTCTTGGGGAGGGGGTTCCTATTCGAGGGATACGCGAGAAAAGCACCGATAAACTCATCTTT. Translated: CALGEGVPIRGIREKSTDKLIF.

A few counts support this clone. Translating this DNA gives a protein that differs at residue 17 from the TCRdb one, which belongs to a much larger clone; a read error is likely, and the protein shown is this translation. The rearrangement uses TRDV2 and TRDJ3, with 7 bases identical to TRDD3. CDR3 length: 20 residues. Looked up from germline, CDR1 is GEAIGNYY and CDR2 is EKD. CDR3 DNA: TGTGCCTGTGACCACGCTGGGGGTTTTAAAGACTCCTGGGACACCCGACGGATGTTTTTC. Translation: CACDHAGGFKDSWDTRRMFF.

This clone was counted between two and nine times. The TCRdb protein and the DNA translation do not line up at residue 10; the protein shown here was made by translating the DNA. The chain uses TRDV2 and TRDJ1; tentatively, D is TRDD2 or TRDD3 (5 bases each). Germline CDR1 GEAIGNYY, CDR2 EKD. This CDR3 region has 20 residues. Trimming removed 0 bases from V and 4 bases from J, with 29 bases in between. The CDR3 sequence is CACDTGTSNLGSEKGDKLIF. CDR3 sequence (DNA): TGTGCCTGTGACACCGGTACTTCCAACTTGGGATCGGAAAAGGGCGATAAACTCATCTTT.

As regards this clone: This probably arose from a read error, given a far larger clone one base away. Other DNA sequences in the sample encode the same CDR3. The CDR3 loop reads CACDTVGGIPTDKLIF. The DNA for the CDR3 is TGTGCCTGTGATACCGTGGGGGGGATACCTACCGATAAACTCATCTTT. The rearrangement links TRDV2 to TRDJ1; 9 bases line up with TRDD3. The CDR3 length is 16 residues. The J segment lost 2 bases and the V segment lost 4 bases, leaving 10 bases of the junction unmatched. Germline values: CDR1 GEAIGNYY, CDR2 EKD.

This clone was counted between two and nine times. The protein that TCRdb holds for this DNA derives from a much larger clone and differs from the translated DNA at residue 12, which likely indicates a read error; the protein shown here is translated from the DNA. The chain employs TRDV2 and TRDJ1; D is uncertain. Germline CDR1 and CDR2: GEAIGNYY and EKD. The CDR3 length is 15 residues. CDR3: CACDPVSTNTDRLIF. CDR3 nucleotide sequence: TGTGCCTGTGACCCGGTTTCTACTAACACCGATAGACTCATCTTT.

Only a few counts were recorded for this clone. At one end, the junction sequence differs from germline, possibly due to a read error. CDR3 amino acids: CACEVLLRSVDTSTDNLIF. CDR3 sequence (DNA): TGTGCCTGTGAAGTGCTTCTCAGGTCGGTGGATACTTCCACCGATAACCTCATCTTT. The chain is built from TRDV2 and TRDJ1, with D maybe TRDD3 (6 bases). Germline values: CDR1 GEAIGNYY, CDR2 EKD. This CDR3 spans 19 amino acids.

This clone was observed many times. The J gene is TRDJ1, the V gene TRDV2, with 8 positions matching TRDD3. Germline CDR1 is GEAIGNYY and CDR2 is EKD. V lost 2 bases to trimming and J lost 0 bases; unmatched junction nucleotides: 1. The CDR3 is 14 residues long. CDR3: CACDRLGDTDKLIF. In DNA, the CDR3 is TGTGCCTGTGACAGACTGGGGGACACCGATAAACTCATCTTT.

This clone came up a few times. The protein TCRdb lists belongs to a much larger clone and differs from this DNA's translation at residue 8, which points to a read error; the protein shown is made from the DNA. The chain links TRDV1 to TRDJ1, with 8 bases that match TRDD3. The V gene's germline CDR1 is TSWWSYY and CDR2 QGS. The ends lost 5 bases at V and 4 bases at J; junction bases unmatched: 24. The CDR3 is made up of 20 amino acids. This CDR3 is CALGNPTNYPGYAGNDKLIF. The CDR3, as DNA: TGTGCTCTTGGGAACCCCACCAATTACCCGGGATACGCGGGAAACGATAAACTCATCTTT.

To note about this clone: Sequence at one end of the junction differs from germline and may be a read error. The CDR3 sequence: CARGDCNTTGGLADKLIF. The DNA for the CDR3 is TGTGCTCGTGGGGACTGCAACACGACGGGGGGATTGGCCGATAAACTCATCTTT. The chain couples TRDV1 to TRDJ1; 7 positions match TRDD3. This CDR3 is built from 18 residues. Germline assignment: CDR1 TSWWSYY and CDR2 QGS.

On this clone: A much more abundant neighbour one base away suggests this may be a read error. The gene calls are TRDV2 and TRDJ1; 11 positions match TRDD3. The V and J ends lost 0 bases and 2 bases, in that order; junction bases with no gene match: 10. The CDR3 runs to 18 residues. CDR1 and CDR2 from the germline V gene are GEAIGNYY and EKD. CDR3 nucleotide sequence: TGTGCCTGTGACACCAAAAAATTAATGGGGGATACGACCGATAAACTCATCTTT. Encoded protein: CACDTKKLMGDTTDKLIF.

This clone was detected only a few times. The J gene is TRDJ3, the V gene TRDV2; 7 positions match TRDD3. Germline V gene sequence: CDR1 GEAIGNYY, CDR2 EKD. V lost 3 bases, J lost 0 bases, and 7 bases stayed unmatched. The length of the CDR3 is 18 residues. The CDR3 loop reads CACDPVTGVSWDTRQMFF. CDR3 DNA sequence: TGTGCCTGTGACCCCGTTACTGGGGTCTCCTGGGACACCCGACAGATGTTTTTC.

Of note for this clone: TCRdb pairs this DNA with a much larger clone's protein that differs at residue 5, likely a read error; the protein shown was translated from the DNA. The CDR3 coding sequence is TGTGCTCTTGGGGGAAGTGGTGGGTCCTACGGGGACTGGGAGGCCGATAAACTCATCTTT. Encoded protein: CALGGSGGSYGDWEADKLIF. The chain combines TRDV1 with TRDJ1, with D perhaps matching TRDD2 or TRDD3 (6 bases each). With 4 bases removed from V and 3 bases from J, the gap between germline ends came to 30 bases. Germline V CDR1 and CDR2: TSWWSYY, QGS. CDR3 size: 20 residues.

Details on this clone: TCRdb assigns this DNA the protein of a much larger clone, which departs from its translation at residue 14; this likely reflects a read error, and the protein shown comes from translating the DNA. The rearrangement joins TRDV2 to TRDJ1; 9 nucleotides match TRDD3. The CDR3 spans 17 residues. V lost 0 bases to trimming and J lost 10 bases; unmatched junction nucleotides: 17. Germline V gives CDR1 GEAIGNYY, CDR2 EKD. As DNA, the CDR3 is TGTGCCTGTGACACCCTCCTGGGGGATCGAACTAGGAGTAGACTCATCTTT. Its translation is CACDTLLGDRTRSRLIF.

The rearrangement links TRDV2 to TRDJ1; 8 bases align to TRDD3. CDR3 length: 17 residues. The trim removed 0 bases at V and 3 bases at J, leaving 11 bases unmatched. CDR1 GEAIGNYY and CDR2 EKD come from the germline V gene. The CDR3 reads CACDTRTEGYVADKLIF. The DNA for the CDR3 is TGTGCCTGTGACACCCGGACTGAGGGATACGTAGCCGATAAACTCATCTTT.

This clone was seen ten or more times. The sample carries other DNA sequences with the same CDR3. The chain recombines TRDV2 with TRDJ1; 8 bases agree with TRDD3. The CDR3 has 14 residues. CDR1 is GEAIGNYY, CDR2 EKD, per germline. The V and J ends lost 1 base and 4 bases, in that order; junction bases with no gene match: 4. The CDR3 reads CACDTLGDSDKLIF. The CDR3 DNA is TGTGCCTGTGACACGCTGGGGGACAGCGATAAACTCATCTTT.

This clone was observed at least ten times. This chain connects TRDV2 to TRDJ1, with 11 bases matching TRDD3. There are 17 residues in the CDR3. V shed 1 base and J 1 base; nucleotides not matched to a gene: 7. CDR1 and CDR2 from the germline V gene are GEAIGNYY and EKD. CDR3 region: CACDTLMGDTRTDKLIF. The DNA of the CDR3 is TGTGCCTGTGACACTCTGATGGGGGATACGCGCACCGATAAACTCATCTTT.

This clone was seen at least ten times. A read error is likely here: a far larger clone is one base away. Other DNA sequences within the sample encode an identical CDR3. The rearrangement links TRDV2 to TRDJ1, with D possibly matching TRDD3 (6 bases). This CDR3 contains 14 residues. The germline gives CDR1 GEAIGNYY, CDR2 EKD. V lost 4 bases and J 2 bases, leaving 13 bases between the germline ends. CDR3: CACEPLGRTDKLIF. The DNA for the CDR3 is TGTGCCTGTGAGCCGCTGGGGCGGACCGATAAACTCATCTTT.

V usage is TRDV2 and J usage is TRDJ1; D is perhaps TRDD3 (5 bases). The CDR3 extends over 16 amino acids. V was trimmed by 3 bases and J by 8 bases, leaving 24 bases between them. Germline V gene sequence: CDR1 GEAIGNYY, CDR2 EKD. The CDR3 region is CACDPVKGRGRAKLIF. DNA for the CDR3: TGTGCCTGTGACCCCGTTAAGGGACGGGGAAGAGCAAAACTCATCTTT.